This T cell receptor beta chain was profiled in a study of T cell repertoires in cytomegalovirus infection. Study overall: Matching HLA type, along with CMV infection, was indicated by public TCR beta signatures. Findings and limits, study-wide: Summed public TCR beta family frequency identified CMV carriers bearing the relevant HLA. HLA-C-restricted, CMV-specific TCR beta clonotypes were dominant ex vivo.

MiXCR, run by TCRdb on the reads, gives a single entry per CDR3 protein. The sample shows more than 75,000 distinct CDR3 sequences, approximately 30% of them seen only once. This clonotype was observed a handful of times. As yet, its antigen is unknown. The V segment lost 3 bases and the J segment 5 bases; nucleotides outside the gene matches: 6. Germline V gene data show CDR1 as DFQATT and CDR2 as SNEGSKA (reference sequence). The CDR3 is 14 amino acids. This TCR derives from a human donor in good health (CMV status not recorded). Some clones in this sample may be carry-over from other donors' samples. V and J are TRBV20-1 and TRBJ1-5, with 8 nucleotides matching TRBD1. The sample in question was CD8+ T cells from cultured PBMCs, obtained from culture after CMV antigen stimulation. CDR3 amino acids: CSARSGGEDQPQHF. The CDR3 DNA reads TGCAGTGCTAGGTCAGGGGGCGAGGATCAGCCCCAGCATTTT.